The 29 T cell receptor beta chains listed next were all sequenced from one sample in a study of blood T cell repertoires in COVID-19. TCRdb's table, derived via immunoSEQ multiplex PCR, lists solely in-frame clones and lacks some. The profile shows 55,000 to 75,000 clones, roughly nine tenths of them singletons. Specimen: peripheral blood. The receptors here all came from a man aged 55 to 70 with acute or convalescent COVID-19.

As DNA, the CDR3 is TGTGCCAGCAGTCCTAAAGATACGCAGTATTTT. It specifies CASSPKDTQYF. V usage is TRBV6-6 and J usage is TRBJ2-3; no clear D gene. The germline V gene has CDR1 MNHNY and CDR2 SVGAGI (reference sequence). There are 11 residues in the CDR3. With 5 bases removed from V and 5 bases from J, the gap between germline ends came to 5 bases.

The rearrangement uses TRBV7-8 and TRBJ1-2, with 8 bases matching TRBD1. Germline trimming cut 4 bases from V and 4 bases from J; bases unmatched to any gene: 5. The CDR3 length is 14 residues. The V gene's germline CDR1 is SGHVS and CDR2 FQNEAQ. The CDR3 reads CASSSGQGFYGYTF. In DNA, the CDR3 is TGTGCCAGCAGCTCAGGACAGGGATTCTATGGCTACACCTTC.

The chain uses TRBV19 and TRBJ1-3; the D is unclear. CDR1 is LNHDA and CDR2 is SQIVND in the germline V gene (reference sequence). Trimming removed 3 bases from V and 0 bases from J, with 12 bases in between. The CDR3 extends over 16 amino acids. The CDR3 reads CASSITQQSSGNTIYF. DNA of the CDR3: TGTGCCAGTAGTATCACCCAACAGAGCTCTGGAAACACCATATATTTT.

The chain joins TRBV2 to TRBJ1-6, with 9 bases identical to TRBD1. With V trimmed by 6 bases and J by 8 bases, 5 bases remained unmatched. The CDR3 extends over 14 amino acids. CDR1 and CDR2 (germline): SNHLY, FYNNEI. CDR3 sequence: CASRDRGGYSPLHF. The CDR3 bases are TGTGCCAGCAGGGACAGGGGAGGATATTCACCCCTCCACTTT.

The V gene is TRBV3-1 (or the pseudogene TRBV3-2), the J gene TRBJ1-6; the match to TRBD1 covers 9 bases. After removal of 3 bases from V and 6 bases from J, the junction contained 0 bases not matched to a gene. The CDR3 length is 14 residues. Per the germline V gene, CDR1 is LGHDT and CDR2 is YNNKEL (reference sequence). CDR3 DNA: TGTGCCAGCAGCCAGGGACAGGGTAATTCACCCCTCCACTTT. As protein: CASSQGQGNSPLHF.

This chain joins TRBV5-6 and TRBJ1-1; the D gene is possibly TRBD1 (5 bases). CDR1 is SGHDT, CDR2 YYEEEE, per germline. The CDR3 has 13 amino acids. Trimming took 5 bases from V and 12 from J, leaving 20 bases between them. CDR3 sequence (DNA): TGTGCCAGCAGTTCCCCGGGAGGGGCGGCAACTTTCTTT. Amino acids: CASSSPGGAATFF.

Concerning this clone: The junction shows a germline mismatch at one end, possibly a read error. The chain joins TRBV12-3 or TRBV12-4 to TRBJ2-7; tentative D call: TRBD1 (5 bases). This CDR3 is 13 amino acids long. The CDR3: CASSLAQQGVRIF. CDR3 bases: TGTGCCAGCAGTTTAGCACAGCAGGGCGTAAGGATCTTC.

V is TRBV2 and J is TRBJ1-2; D is undetermined. V lost 6 bases to trimming and J lost 4 bases, with 15 bases between them. This CDR3 has 14 amino acids. CDR1 and CDR2 (germline): SNHLY, FYNNEI. The CDR3 loop is CASSETRSGYGYTF. The CDR3 DNA reads TGTGCCAGCAGCGAGACCAGGAGCGGCTATGGCTACACCTTC.

The chain employs TRBV7-8 and TRBJ2-1; 10 bases match TRBD2. Germline V gene lookup returns CDR1 SGHVS and CDR2 FQNEAQ. V shed 4 bases, J shed 9 bases, and the junction held 12 bases outside the gene matches. This CDR3 contains 16 residues. The CDR3 DNA is TGTGCCAGCAGCTCATCTCTAGCGGGGGCGAGGAGTGAGCAGTTCTTC. It specifies CASSSSLAGARSEQFF.

The CDR3 DNA is TGTGCCAGCATTGGGAGGGGAACCTATGGCTACACCTTC. Protein product: CASIGRGTYGYTF. The chain recombines TRBV2 with TRBJ1-2; the D gene is possibly TRBD1 (5 bases). Germline values: CDR1 SNHLY, CDR2 FYNNEI. V was cut by 7 bases and J by 4 bases, with 13 bases left in between. The CDR3 totals 13 residues.

J is TRBJ2-7 and V is TRBV29-1; possible D gene TRBD1, 5 bases. V lost 4 bases, J lost 4 bases, and 8 bases lay in between. The CDR3 is 11 amino acids. The germline CDR1 and CDR2 sequences are SQVTM and ANQGSEA. The CDR3 reads CSVVGQYEQYF. DNA for the CDR3: TGCAGCGTTGTGGGGCAGTACGAGCAGTACTTC.

A single count supports this clone. The rearrangement links TRBV5-4 to TRBJ1-5, with 9 bases lining up with TRBD1. The CDR3 runs 13 residues. The junction had 5 bases not matched to a gene; V was cut back by 3 bases and J by 10 bases. Looked up from germline, CDR1 is SGHNT and CDR2 is YYREEE (reference sequence). CDR3 loop: CASSSQGAQPQHF. In nucleotides, the CDR3 is TGTGCCAGCAGCTCACAGGGGGCGCAACCCCAGCATTTT.

This clone was seen a single time. The V gene is TRBV28, the J gene TRBJ1-6; the D is unclear. The CDR3 totals 15 residues. Trimming pared 5 bases from V and 0 bases from J, leaving 8 bases between. Germline CDR1 and CDR2: MDHEN and SYDVKM. CDR3 nucleotides: TGTGCCAGCAGTCCAGCGAGCTCCTATAATTCACCCCTCCACTTT. Its protein product is CASSPASSYNSPLHF.

The chain has TRBV18 and TRBJ1-2; perhaps TRBD1 as D (5 bases). This CDR3 region has 13 residues. V lost 5 bases and J lost 5, with 12 bases in between. The V gene's germline CDR1 is KGHSH and CDR2 LQKENI. CDR3 nucleotides: TGTGCCAGCTCAGCTATTCGGGGGTATGGCTACACCTTC. Amino acid sequence: CASSAIRGYGYTF.

The chain couples TRBV19 to TRBJ2-7; D is perhaps TRBD2 (5 bases). Between the trimmed V and J ends, which lost 4 bases and 1 base, there was a span of 11 bases. This CDR3 spans 14 amino acids. Germline CDR1 LNHDA, CDR2 SQIVND (reference sequence). The CDR3 is CASSRSGVSYEQYF. In DNA form, the CDR3 reads TGTGCCAGTAGTAGGTCCGGGGTATCCTACGAGCAGTACTTC. Drawing the rest from reference TRBV19 and TRBJ2-7, the complete variable domain is DGGITQSPKYLFRKEGQNVTLSCEQNLNHDAMYWYRQDPGQGLRLIYYSQIVNDFQKGDIAEGYSVSREKKESFPLTVTSAQKNPTAFYLCASSRSGVSYEQYFGPGTRLTVT.

The V gene is TRBV5-1, the J gene TRBJ1-4, with TRBD1 identical over 9 bases. CDR3 length equals 16 residues. The junction had 8 bases not matched to a gene; V was cut back by 4 bases and J by 4 bases. CDR1 and CDR2 from the germline V gene are SGHRS and YFSETQ. The CDR3: CASSQSPTGGNEKLFF. The CDR3 DNA follows: TGCGCCAGCAGCCAATCTCCGACAGGGGGTAATGAAAAACTGTTTTTT.

V is TRBV5-6 and J is TRBJ1-2; 10 bases match TRBD1. V lost 3 bases to trimming and J lost 1 base; unmatched junction nucleotides: 9. Germline V gene sequence: CDR1 SGHDT, CDR2 YYEEEE. This CDR3 has 17 amino acids. CDR3 region: CASSSPGQGRNNYGYTF. The CDR3 coding sequence is TGTGCCAGCAGCTCCCCGGGACAGGGGAGGAATAACTATGGCTACACCTTC.

This chain uses TRBV25-1 with TRBJ1-4; TRBD1 matches 8 bases. With V trimmed by 4 bases and J by 10 bases, 14 bases remained unmatched. Germline V gene sequence: CDR1 MGHDK, CDR2 SYGVNS. The CDR3 has 16 amino acids. CDR3 in DNA: TGTGCCAGCAGTGCTCTGCAGACAGGGGCATTGTCAAAACTGTTTTTT. Amino acid sequence: CASSALQTGALSKLFF. Full variable domain (rest looked up from reference TRBV25-1 and TRBJ1-4): EADIYQTPRYLVIGTGKKITLECSQTMGHDKMYWYQQDPGMELHLIHYSYGVNSTEKGDLSSESTVSRIRTEHFPLTLESARPSHTSQYLCASSALQTGALSKLFFGSGTQLSVL.

The chain has TRBV6-6 and TRBJ2-3; D possibly corresponds to TRBD2 (6 bases). The germline gives CDR1 MNHNY, CDR2 SVGAGI (reference sequence). The germline V and J ends were trimmed by 6 bases and 6 bases, with 22 bases remaining between them. This CDR3 is built from 16 residues. DNA for the CDR3: TGTGCCAGCAGAGACGCGGGGAGACGTTTTTGGGATACGCAGTATTTT. Its protein is CASRDAGRRFWDTQYF.

The chain has TRBV13 and TRBJ1-2; D possibly corresponds to TRBD1 (6 bases). The CDR3 covers 13 residues. The ends were cut back, 2 bases at V and 8 bases at J, with 12 bases in the middle. The germline V gene has CDR1 PRHDT and CDR2 FYEKMQ (reference sequence). This CDR3 is CASSLQGPHGYTF. The CDR3 DNA follows: TGTGCCAGCAGCTTACAGGGGCCGCACGGCTACACCTTC.

The rearrangement joins TRBV2 to TRBJ2-2; D is perhaps TRBD1 (5 bases). Germline assignment: CDR1 SNHLY and CDR2 FYNNEI. Trimming pared 7 bases from V and 8 bases from J, leaving 14 bases between. There are 13 residues in the CDR3. The DNA of the CDR3 is TGTGCCAGCATTCGGCAGGGTCAAGGGGAGCTGTTTTTT. Residues: CASIRQGQGELFF.

V is TRBV6-5 and J is TRBJ1-1; TRBD1 might be the D (5 bases). The CDR3 has 11 amino acids. The ends were cut back, 8 bases at V and 3 bases at J, with 7 bases in the middle. CDR1 MNHEY and CDR2 SVGAGI come from the germline V gene. Here the CDR3 reads CASRGDTEAFF. In DNA form, the CDR3 reads TGTGCCAGCCGGGGGGACACTGAAGCTTTCTTT.

The CDR3 coding sequence is TGTGCTTCGGGAGGGACCTATAATTCACCCCTCCACTTT. It encodes CASGGTYNSPLHF. This rearrangement joins TRBV2 to TRBJ1-6; D not resolved. The CDR3 runs 13 residues. CDR1 and CDR2 (germline): SNHLY, FYNNEI.

The V call is TRBV6-5, the J call TRBJ2-3; the D gene is possibly TRBD2 (5 bases). This CDR3 is built from 14 residues. Trimming left V 4 bases short and J 0 bases short, with 8 bases between. Looked up from germline, CDR1 is MNHEY and CDR2 is SVGAGI. DNA for the CDR3: TGTGCCAGCAGTTTAGGACTGAGCACAGATACGCAGTATTTT. This translates into CASSLGLSTDTQYF.

This chain connects TRBV5-8 to TRBJ2-3; tentatively, D is TRBD2 (6 bases). The V gene lost 4 bases and the J gene lost 5 bases, with 17 bases spanning the gap. CDR1 is SGHTS and CDR2 is YDEGEE in the germline V gene. The CDR3 has 15 residues. The CDR3 protein is CASSLRGTARDTQYF. In DNA form, the CDR3 reads TGTGCCAGCAGCCTTCGGGGGACCGCTCGAGATACGCAGTATTTT.

This clone was observed once. The chain combines TRBV9 with TRBJ2-7; 7 nucleotides line up with TRBD2. Germline CDR1 and CDR2: SGDLS and YYNGEE. CDR3 length: 14 residues. Germline trimming cut 3 bases from V and 3 bases from J; bases unmatched to any gene: 6. CDR3 loop: CASSAGTTFYEQYF. Here the CDR3 DNA reads TGTGCCAGCAGCGCCGGGACTACCTTCTACGAGCAGTACTTC. The whole variable domain, remainder taken from reference TRBV9 and TRBJ2-7, is DSGVTQTPKHLITATGQRVTLRCSPRSGDLSVYWYQQSLDQGLQFLIQYYNGEERAKGNILERFSAQQFPDLHSELNLSSLELGDSALYFCASSAGTTFYEQYFGPGTRLTVT.

The chain carries TRBV7-3 and TRBJ2-2, with TRBD1 matching 9 bases. CDR3 size: 15 residues. Germline assignment: CDR1 SGHTA and CDR2 FQGTGA. V shed 5 bases and J 5 bases; nucleotides not matched to a gene: 6. For the CDR3, the DNA is TGTGCCAGCAGCCCGGGACAGGGACGGACCGGGGAGCTGTTTTTT. Its translation: CASSPGQGRTGELFF.

The DNA for the CDR3 is TGTGCCAGCAGACGGACAGGGGATTCCAATTCACCCCTCCACTTT. It yields the protein CASRRTGDSNSPLHF. V gene TRBV2 combines with J gene TRBJ1-6; 9 bases are shared with TRBD1. Germline CDR1 is SNHLY and CDR2 is FYNNEI. The CDR3 is 15 amino acids. V trimming: 6 bases; J trimming: 7 bases; junction bases outside the gene matches: 7.

V usage is TRBV6-5 and J usage is TRBJ1-3; 9 bases are shared with TRBD1. V was clipped by 6 bases and J by 4 bases; unmatched bases: 7. This CDR3 spans 15 amino acids. Germline V CDR1 and CDR2: MNHEY, SVGAGI. The CDR3 DNA is TGTGCCAGCAGGAGGGGACAGGGATCAGGAAACACCATATATTTT. The encoded protein is CASRRGQGSGNTIYF.